This is a list of T cell receptor beta chains from one sample in a study of CD8+ T cells in alopecia areata. Method: immunoSEQ multiplex PCR; TCRdb's copy keeps in-frame clones and lacks some. The sample holds approximately 190,000 clones; 58% are singletons and the top ten take 4.5% to 6%. Sequenced here: CD4+ T cells sorted from blood, sampled at week 24, from a patient treated with tofacitinib. The receptors were gathered from a human donor with alopecia areata. Each CDR3 is given with its conserved first and last residue. D genes are given only for firm matches. Not every row has a clone size; where given, it reads once, few, many or a size class.

CDR3: CASSYSELAGVETQYF
DNA: TGTGCCAGCAGTTACTCGGAGCTAGCGGGAGTAGAGACCCAGTACTTC
size: -
V: TRBV6-5
J: TRBJ2-5
D: TRBD2

CDR3: CASRDRLTQETQYF
DNA: TGTGCCAGCAGGGACAGGTTGACCCAAGAGACCCAGTACTTC
size: -
V: TRBV6-5
J: TRBJ2-5
D: TRBD1

CDR3: CASSSTGADTQYF
DNA: TGCGCCAGCAGTTCTACAGGGGCAGATACGCAGTATTTT
size: -
V: TRBV5-1
J: TRBJ2-3
D: TRBD1

CDR3: CASSTLNYEQYF
DNA: TGCGCCAGCAGCACCCTGAACTACGAGCAGTACTTC
size: -
V: TRBV5-1
J: TRBJ2-7
D: -

CDR3: CAWSAYTGTSDYNEQFF
DNA: TGTGCCTGGAGTGCCTATACCGGGACTAGCGACTACAATGAGCAGTTCTTC
size: -
V: TRBV30
J: TRBJ2-1
D: TRBD2

CDR3: CADGTPSADTQYF
DNA: TGTGCCGACGGGACTCCGAGCGCAGATACGCAGTATTTT
size: -
V: TRBV5-4
J: TRBJ2-3
D: -

CDR3: CASSSSGDSYEQYF
DNA: TGTGCCAGCAGCTCAAGCGGGGACTCCTACGAGCAGTACTTC
size: -
V: TRBV7-2
J: TRBJ2-7
D: TRBD2

CDR3: CSVPSRGSGSEAFF
DNA: TGCAGCGTGCCCTCTCGTGGCTCCGGTTCTGAAGCTTTCTTT
size: -
V: TRBV29-1
J: TRBJ1-1
D: -

CDR3: CASSPPSRF
DNA: TGTGCCAGCAGTCCACCCTCCCGCTTC
size: -
V: TRBV28
J: TRBJ2-7
D: -

CDR3: CATSVLGTGGYNEQFF
DNA: TGTGCCACCAGTGTCCTCGGGACAGGGGGTTACAATGAGCAGTTCTTC
size: few
V: TRBV15
J: TRBJ2-1
D: TRBD1

CDR3: CAWSVGTARETQYF
DNA: TGTGCCTGGAGTGTAGGGACAGCGAGGGAGACCCAGTACTTC
size: -
V: TRBV30
J: TRBJ2-5
D: TRBD1

CDR3: CAWSVQDNQPQHF
DNA: TGTGCCTGGAGTGTTCAGGACAATCAGCCCCAGCATTTT
size: -
V: TRBV30
J: TRBJ1-5
D: -

CDR3: CASSLRLRDTQYF
DNA: TGTGCCAGCAGCTTGCGCCTGAGGGATACGCAGTATTTT
size: -
V: TRBV7-3
J: TRBJ2-3
D: -

CDR3: CASSTRGNEQFF
DNA: TGTGCCAGCAGCACCCGCGGCAATGAGCAGTTCTTC
size: few
V: TRBV7-2
J: TRBJ2-1
D: -

CDR3: CSVGQGSNQPQHF
DNA: TGCAGCGTAGGACAGGGAAGCAATCAGCCCCAGCATTTT
size: -
V: TRBV29-1
J: TRBJ1-5
D: TRBD1

CDR3: CASSVAPRGGETQYF
DNA: TGTGCCAGCAGCGTAGCCCCGAGGGGAGGAGAGACCCAGTACTTC
size: -
V: TRBV9
J: TRBJ2-5
D: -

CDR3: CASSAQDWYYEQYF
DNA: TGCGCCAGCAGCGCCCAGGACTGGTACTACGAGCAGTACTTC
size: few
V: TRBV5-1
J: TRBJ2-7
D: -

CDR3: CASSRIAGGRYNEQFF
DNA: TGTGCCAGCAGTCGCATAGCGGGAGGGAGATACAATGAGCAGTTCTTC
size: -
V: TRBV28
J: TRBJ2-1
D: TRBD2